This T cell receptor (beta chain) emerged from a study of blood T cell repertoires in COVID-19. Germline CDR1 and CDR2: ENHRY and SYGVKD. There are 15 residues in the CDR3. The ends were cut back, 3 bases at V and 2 bases at J, with 10 bases in the middle. Measured with immunoSEQ multiplex PCR; TCRdb has only the in-frame clones, and not every one. The table lists 300,000 to 500,000 clones, more than 75% of them singletons. The sample was PBMCs or T cells enriched from blood (not recorded which). V and J are TRBV10-3 and TRBJ2-2, with D possibly TRBD2 on 5 matching bases. The receptor comes from a woman younger than 45 with acute COVID-19. CDR3 sequence reads: CAISDSGRNTGELFF. The CDR3 nucleotides read TGTGCCATCAGTGACAGCGGCCGAAACACCGGGGAGCTGTTTTTT.